This paragraph covers one TCR beta chain sequence. Its antigen is not identified. Deletions cut 5 bases from V and 5 bases from J, with 19 bases between. Germline values: CDR1 DFQATT, CDR2 SNEGSKA (reference sequence). This CDR3 has 16 amino acids. Semi-nested PCR with Nested Universal Primer A followed constant-region reverse priming of full-length variable regions. TCRdb reanalysed the 5' RACE reads using MiXCR and keeps one entry per CDR3 protein. This table holds about 11,000 distinct CDR3 sequences, about half found once. Overall study results and limits: Greatest tumor Treg TCR overlap was with tumor naive CD4+ cells. The TCR gene usage of tumor memory CD4+ T cells clustered together with blood and lymph node memory CD4+ cells and with lymph node naive CD4+ cells.

The material sequenced was tumor-infiltrating naive CD4+ T cells sorted from the breast tumor. Subset reported: naive CD4+ T cells, CD4+CD45RA+CD25-. The chain is built from TRBV20-1 and TRBJ1-6, with D perhaps TRBD1 (5 bases). The origin of this receptor is a female donor with breast cancer. The CDR3 coding sequence is TGCAGTGCTCCCTGGTTGGGGGAGACCAATAATTCACCCCTCCACTTT. Translating it yields CSAPWLGETNNSPLHF.